Sequencing of this TCR beta chain was carried out in a study of blood T cell repertoires in COVID-19. Study overall: Sources were T cells, B-cell-depleted T cells, or PBMCs; the material itself was cDNA or gDNA.

This CDR3 has 14 amino acids. V lost 6 bases and J lost 7; bases outside the gene matches: 11. Germline V gene lookup returns CDR1 MNHEY and CDR2 SMNVEV (reference sequence). The method was immunoSEQ multiplex PCR; TCRdb's version includes in-frame clones alone and lacks a portion of them. Of 45,000 or so clones in the sample, about 70% are singletons; the top ten hold approximately 61%. This sequence was found in a man older than 75 with acute or convalescent COVID-19. V gene TRBV27 combines with J gene TRBJ1-1; 7 bases match TRBD1. The sample taken for sequencing was peripheral blood. The DNA for the CDR3 is TGTGCCAGCAGACCGAACAGGGGAACCAGTGAAGCTTTCTTT. Its translation: CASRPNRGTSEAFF.